The present entry profiles one T cell receptor beta chain with its context. The data belong to a study of blood T cell repertoires in COVID-19. Study details: PBMCs, B-cell-depleted T cells, or T cells were the source of the cDNA or gDNA that made up the material.

Libraries were prepared by immunoSEQ multiplex PCR; TCRdb keeps only in-frame clonotypes and omits some of them. The sample has about 170,000 clones; approximately 88% are singletons. Trimming removed 0 bases at V and 1 base at J, with 9 bases between. The CDR3 contains 15 residues. The V gene's germline CDR1 is SGHRS and CDR2 YFSETQ. This receptor was obtained from a woman aged 45-60 years with acute or convalescent COVID-19. The material sequenced was peripheral blood. The rearrangement joins TRBV5-1 to TRBJ2-3; D is possibly TRBD1 (5 bases). The DNA for the CDR3 is TGCGCCAGCAGCTTGGGACAGCTCGGCACAGATACGCAGTATTTT. Its translation: CASSLGQLGTDTQYF.